The 12 T cell receptor beta chains given below trace back to one sample, sequenced in a study of identical twins. TCRdb analysed the 5' RACE reads with MiXCR anew, one entry per CDR3 protein. Counted here are 750,000 to 950,000 distinct CDR3 sequences, roughly 12% occurring once; the ten biggest clones make up about 1.5%. In addition, the sample was reused for a study of yellow fever vaccine responses in identical twins.

The specimen was PBMCs. All receptors derive from a young woman in good health.

This clonotype was picked up many times. The chain is built from TRBV15 and TRBJ1-5; D is undetermined. This CDR3 is 13 amino acids long. The ends were cut back, 3 bases at V and 9 bases at J, with 12 bases in the middle. Germline V gives CDR1 LNHNV, CDR2 YYDKDF (reference sequence). The CDR3 here is CATSSRFLGPQHF. The CDR3, as DNA: TGTGCCACCAGCAGTAGATTCCTCGGGCCCCAGCATTTT.

The chain is built from TRBV12-3 or TRBV12-4 and TRBJ1-2; D is unclear. Trimming pared 6 bases from V and 5 bases from J, leaving 16 bases between. The CDR3 consists of 14 residues. The CDR3 DNA reads TGTGCCAGCAGACCGGGGTCGCAGATTTATGGCTACACCTTC. This translates into CASRPGSQIYGYTF.

This clonotype was counted a few times. This chain links TRBV20-1 with TRBJ1-5, with D perhaps TRBD1 (6 bases). The V end was cut by 1 base, the J end by 2 bases, with 15 bases between. CDR1 and CDR2 (germline): DFQATT, SNEGSKA (reference sequence). This CDR3 is 16 amino acids long. For the CDR3, the DNA is TGCAGTGCTAGAGGACAGGCCTTGACGGGCAATCAGCCCCAGCATTTT. Translated, it gives CSARGQALTGNQPQHF.

The genes are TRBV5-1 and TRBJ2-1, with 7 bases fitting TRBD2. Looked up from germline, CDR1 is SGHRS and CDR2 is YFSETQ. This CDR3 has 15 residues. Trimming removed 3 bases from V and 4 bases from J; junction bases left unmatched: 7. CDR3 loop: CASSSMGGGYNEQFF. In DNA, the CDR3 is TGCGCCAGCAGCTCCATGGGGGGGGGATACAATGAGCAGTTCTTC.

This clonotype was observed a few times. The chain joins TRBV6-1 to TRBJ1-4, with 7 bases that match TRBD1. The CDR3 extends over 16 amino acids. V trimming: 4 bases; J trimming: 2 bases; junction bases outside the gene matches: 7. The germline V gene has CDR1 MNHNS and CDR2 SASEGT. CDR3 in DNA: TGTGCCAGCAGTGGCCCCCAGGGGGTCACTAATGAAAAACTGTTTTTT. It yields the protein CASSGPQGVTNEKLFF.

The chain employs TRBV12-3 or TRBV12-4 and TRBJ1-2, with TRBD1 matching over 7 bases. The CDR3 loop spans 13 amino acids. The trim removed 6 bases at V and 6 bases at J, leaving 7 bases unmatched. This chain's CDR3 is CASRPFGQDGYTF. CDR3 DNA sequence: TGTGCCAGCAGACCATTTGGACAGGATGGCTACACCTTC.

The J gene is TRBJ2-7, the V gene TRBV10-3, with D perhaps assigned TRBD1 or TRBD2 (5 bases each). V lost 2 bases and J lost 5, with 13 bases in between. The CDR3 spans 14 residues. Looked up from germline, CDR1 is ENHRY and CDR2 is SYGVKD. CDR3 amino acids: CAISETAGSNEQYF. The CDR3 DNA is TGTGCCATCAGTGAGACGGCAGGGAGTAACGAGCAGTACTTC.

This clonotype was observed at least ten times. The gene calls are TRBV4-1 and TRBJ2-5; D is unresolved. Trimming took off 1 base at V and 2 bases at J, with 8 bases between the two ends. The CDR3 totals 14 residues. Germline V lookup: CDR1 MGHRA, CDR2 YSYEKL. The CDR3 region has the DNA TGCGCCAGCAGCCAAGGAGCCCCACAAGAGACCCAGTACTTC. This gives the protein CASSQGAPQETQYF.

The rearrangement joins TRBV5-5 to TRBJ2-4; perhaps TRBD2 as D (5 bases). The germline V gene has CDR1 SGHKS and CDR2 YYEKEE (reference sequence). The V end was cut by 0 bases, the J end by 6 bases, with 10 bases between. The CDR3 runs to 14 residues. The CDR3 loop is CASSLEGARNIQYF. In DNA form, the CDR3 reads TGTGCCAGCAGCTTGGAGGGAGCGAGAAACATTCAGTACTTC.

The V call is TRBV24-1, the J call TRBJ2-1, with D uncertain. The CDR3 has 14 residues. CDR1 and CDR2 from the germline V gene are KGHDR and SFDVKD. The CDR3 spells CASRRPIGINEQFF. The CDR3 nucleotides read TGTGCGAGTAGGCGGCCCATAGGGATAAATGAGCAGTTCTTC.

This clonotype was picked up a small number of times. The genes are TRBV12-3 or TRBV12-4 and TRBJ2-1, with a possible D match to TRBD1 (6 bases). This CDR3 spans 12 amino acids. Trimming stripped 8 bases from V and 5 bases from J, with 10 bases between. CDR3 DNA: TGTGCCAGCTCGAGGACAGACAATGAGCAGTTCTTC. As protein: CASSRTDNEQFF.

This clonotype was seen a few times. The genes are TRBV12-3 or TRBV12-4 and TRBJ2-1, with TRBD1 identical over 8 bases. Losses at the gene ends were 3 bases for V and 9 bases for J; bases not matched to a gene: 10. This CDR3 spans 15 amino acids. CDR3 in DNA: TGTGCCAGCAGTTTCTCAGGACAGGGCAGGTTTGAGCAGTTCTTC. Protein: CASSFSGQGRFEQFF.